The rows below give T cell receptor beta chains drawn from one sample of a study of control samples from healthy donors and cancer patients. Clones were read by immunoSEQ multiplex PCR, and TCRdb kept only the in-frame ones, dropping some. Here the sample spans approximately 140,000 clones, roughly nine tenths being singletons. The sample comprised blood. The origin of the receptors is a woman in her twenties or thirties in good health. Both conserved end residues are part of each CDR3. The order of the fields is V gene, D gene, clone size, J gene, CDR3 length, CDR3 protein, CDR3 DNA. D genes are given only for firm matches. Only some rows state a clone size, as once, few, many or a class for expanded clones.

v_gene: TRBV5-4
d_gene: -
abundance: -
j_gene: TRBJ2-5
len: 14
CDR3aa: CASSFGPQEETQYF
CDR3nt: TGTGCCAGCAGCTTCGGCCCGCAGGAAGAGACCCAGTACTTC

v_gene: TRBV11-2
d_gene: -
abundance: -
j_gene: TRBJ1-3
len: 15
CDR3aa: CASSLGRVQGNTIYF
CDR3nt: TGTGCCAGCAGCTTAGGCAGGGTTCAGGGAAACACCATATATTTT

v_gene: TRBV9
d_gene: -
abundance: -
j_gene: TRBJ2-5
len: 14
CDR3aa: CASSVGGSQETQYF
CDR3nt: TGTGCCAGCAGCGTAGGGGGAAGTCAAGAGACCCAGTACTTC

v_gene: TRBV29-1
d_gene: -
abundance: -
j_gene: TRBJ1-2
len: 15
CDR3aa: CSVGQAPSQNYGYTF
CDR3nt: TGCAGCGTTGGACAGGCCCCTTCCCAAAACTATGGCTACACCTTC

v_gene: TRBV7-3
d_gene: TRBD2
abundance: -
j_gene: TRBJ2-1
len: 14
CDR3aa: CASSLLVLAGEQFF
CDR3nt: TGTGCCAGCAGCTTATTAGTCCTAGCGGGCGAGCAGTTCTTC

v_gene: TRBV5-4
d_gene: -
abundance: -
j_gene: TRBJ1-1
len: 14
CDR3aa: CASSLGQGFGEAFF
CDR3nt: TGTGCCAGCAGCTTGGGCCAGGGTTTCGGTGAAGCTTTCTTT

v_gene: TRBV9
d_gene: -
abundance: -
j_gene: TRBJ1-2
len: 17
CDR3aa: CASSVAWGRWNNYGYTF
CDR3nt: TGTGCCAGCAGCGTAGCATGGGGGCGGTGGAACAACTATGGCTACACCTTC

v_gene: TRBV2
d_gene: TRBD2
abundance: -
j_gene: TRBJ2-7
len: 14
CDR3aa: CASVRSGSSYEQYF
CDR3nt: TGTGCCAGCGTTCGGAGCGGGAGTTCCTACGAGCAGTACTTC

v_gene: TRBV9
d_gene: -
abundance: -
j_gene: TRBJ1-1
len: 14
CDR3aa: CASSRGRMNTEAFF
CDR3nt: TGTGCCAGCAGCCGGGGGCGGATGAACACTGAAGCTTTCTTT

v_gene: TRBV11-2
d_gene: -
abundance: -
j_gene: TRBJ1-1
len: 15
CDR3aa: CASSRGGGWNTEAFF
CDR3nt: TGTGCCAGCAGCCGAGGGGGGGGATGGAACACTGAAGCTTTCTTT

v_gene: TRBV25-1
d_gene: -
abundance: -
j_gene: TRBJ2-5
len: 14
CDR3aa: CASSELEDQETQYF
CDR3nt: TGTGCCAGCAGTGAATTAGAGGACCAAGAGACCCAGTACTTC

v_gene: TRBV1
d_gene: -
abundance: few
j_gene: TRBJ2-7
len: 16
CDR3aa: CTSSPAWGFRASEQYF
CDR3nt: TGCACCAGCAGCCCCGCTTGGGGGTTCCGAGCTTCCGAGCAGTACTTC

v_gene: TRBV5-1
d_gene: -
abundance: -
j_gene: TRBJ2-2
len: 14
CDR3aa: CASSLRRNTGELFF
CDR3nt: TGCGCCAGCAGCCTCCGGCGTAACACCGGGGAGCTGTTTTTT

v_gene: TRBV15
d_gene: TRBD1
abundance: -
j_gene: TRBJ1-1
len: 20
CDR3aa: CATSRTIPGQLSLGNTEAFF
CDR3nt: TGTGCCACCAGCAGGACCATACCGGGACAGCTCTCCCTTGGGAACACTGAAGCTTTCTTT

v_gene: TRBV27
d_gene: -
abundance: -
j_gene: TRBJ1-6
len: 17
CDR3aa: CASSKVPVQAYNSPLHF
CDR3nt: TGTGCCAGCAGCAAAGTACCCGTGCAGGCCTACAATTCACCCCTCCACTTT

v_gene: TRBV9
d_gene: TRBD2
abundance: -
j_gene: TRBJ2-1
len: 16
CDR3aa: CASSVFGAGGYNEQFF
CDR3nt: TGTGCCAGCAGCGTCTTCGGGGCGGGAGGGTACAATGAGCAGTTCTTC

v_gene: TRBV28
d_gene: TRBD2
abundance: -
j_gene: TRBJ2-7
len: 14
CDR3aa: CASNKAGGYYEQYF
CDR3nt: TGTGCCAGTAACAAAGCGGGAGGGTACTACGAGCAGTACTTC

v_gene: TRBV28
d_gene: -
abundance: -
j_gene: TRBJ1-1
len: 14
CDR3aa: CASSIPGYYTEAFF
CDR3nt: TGTGCCAGCAGTATCCCAGGGTATTACACTGAAGCTTTCTTT